The rows below give T cell receptor beta chains drawn from one sample of a study of T cells in Graves' hyperthyroidism and ophthalmopathy. TCRdb re-analysed the multiplex PCR reads in MiXCR, keeping a single row per CDR3 protein. The sample has about 350,000 distinct CDR3 sequences; 15% to 20% are singletons. Sequencing used blood. These receptor sequences come from a woman between 35 and 50 years old with Graves' ophthalmopathy. Both conserved end residues are part of each CDR3. The order of the fields is CDR3 protein, CDR3 DNA, clone size, J gene, D gene, V gene. D genes are given only for firm matches. The listing skips clone size in some rows; elsewhere it reads once, few, many or a size class.

CDR3aa: CASSVGTGLSYEQYF
CDR3nt: TGTGCCAGCAGCGTAGGGACAGGACTCTCCTACGAGCAGTACTTC
abundance: many
j_gene: TRBJ2-7
d_gene: TRBD1
v_gene: TRBV9

CDR3aa: CASSPHQEIDTEAFF
CDR3nt: TGTGCCAGCAGCCCACACCAGGAGATCGACACTGAAGCTTTCTTT
abundance: many
j_gene: TRBJ1-1
d_gene: -
v_gene: TRBV9

CDR3aa: CASSDVTSLEAFF
CDR3nt: TGTGCCAGCAGTGATGTGACCTCCCTAGAAGCTTTCTTT
abundance: few
j_gene: TRBJ1-1
d_gene: -
v_gene: TRBV6-1

CDR3aa: CAWSEVENTEAFF
CDR3nt: TGTGCCTGGAGTGAGGTAGAAAACACTGAAGCTTTCTTT
abundance: many
j_gene: TRBJ1-1
d_gene: -
v_gene: TRBV30

CDR3aa: CASSPYRGLGNDQPQHF
CDR3nt: TGTGCCAGCAGCCCCTACCGGGGTTTGGGGAACGATCAGCCCCAGCATTTT
abundance: many
j_gene: TRBJ1-5
d_gene: -
v_gene: TRBV14

CDR3aa: CASSEMGTETYTEAFF
CDR3nt: TGCGCCAGCAGCGAAATGGGGACAGAAACTTACACTGAAGCTTTCTTT
abundance: many
j_gene: TRBJ1-1
d_gene: TRBD1
v_gene: TRBV10-2

CDR3aa: CASSYGQGRDGYTF
CDR3nt: TGTGCCAGCAGTTACGGTCAGGGAAGGGACGGCTACACCTTC
abundance: many
j_gene: TRBJ1-2
d_gene: -
v_gene: TRBV6-5

CDR3aa: CASSFGGPGGNYGYTF
CDR3nt: TGTGCCAGCAGTTTTGGTGGCCCCGGGGGTAACTATGGCTACACCTTC
abundance: many
j_gene: TRBJ1-2
d_gene: -
v_gene: TRBV12-3/TRBV12-4

CDR3aa: CASRTGTGVRNTIYF
CDR3nt: TGTGCCAGCAGGACCGGGACAGGGGTTCGAAACACCATATATTTT
abundance: many
j_gene: TRBJ1-3
d_gene: TRBD1
v_gene: TRBV12-3/TRBV12-4

CDR3aa: CASSFGLSGTGGVYGYTF
CDR3nt: TGTGCCAGCAGCTTTGGGCTATCCGGGACAGGGGGCGTCTATGGCTACACCTTC
abundance: -
j_gene: TRBJ1-2
d_gene: TRBD1
v_gene: TRBV5-4

CDR3aa: CSVEELGGNTIYF
CDR3nt: TGCAGCGTTGAAGAACTGGGAGGAAACACCATATATTTT
abundance: many
j_gene: TRBJ1-3
d_gene: -
v_gene: TRBV29-1

CDR3aa: CASSLGGQGGDEQYF
CDR3nt: TGTGCCAGCAGTTTAGGGGGACAGGGGGGAGACGAGCAGTACTTC
abundance: many
j_gene: TRBJ2-7
d_gene: TRBD1
v_gene: TRBV28

CDR3aa: CASSSQDRAEQYF
CDR3nt: TGTGCCAGCAGTTCTCAGGACAGGGCCGAGCAGTACTTC
abundance: few
j_gene: TRBJ2-7
d_gene: TRBD1
v_gene: TRBV11-1

CDR3aa: CAWSVVGGEETQYF
CDR3nt: TGTGCCTGGAGTGTGGTGGGAGGCGAAGAGACCCAGTACTTC
abundance: few
j_gene: TRBJ2-5
d_gene: -
v_gene: TRBV30

CDR3aa: CAWSDFGGLEQYF
CDR3nt: TGTGCCTGGAGCGACTTTGGGGGTCTCGAGCAGTACTTC
abundance: few
j_gene: TRBJ2-7
d_gene: -
v_gene: TRBV30

CDR3aa: CASSSLFWETQYF
CDR3nt: TGTGCCAGCAGTTCCCTATTTTGGGAGACCCAGTACTTC
abundance: many
j_gene: TRBJ2-5
d_gene: -
v_gene: TRBV28

CDR3aa: CASSYRIDSSTDYEQYF
CDR3nt: TGTGCCAGCAGTTACCGGATAGACTCCTCCACCGACTACGAGCAGTACTTC
abundance: -
j_gene: TRBJ2-7
d_gene: -
v_gene: TRBV6-2/TRBV6-3

CDR3aa: CSASEGGQPQHF
CDR3nt: TGCAGTGCTAGTGAGGGCGGTCAGCCCCAGCATTTT
abundance: many
j_gene: TRBJ1-5
d_gene: -
v_gene: TRBV20-1

CDR3aa: CASLLGGAAETQYF
CDR3nt: TGTGCCAGTCTACTCGGGGGGGCGGCGGAGACCCAGTACTTC
abundance: -
j_gene: TRBJ2-5
d_gene: TRBD2
v_gene: TRBV6-1

CDR3aa: CASSLGSVLNTEAFF
CDR3nt: TGTGCCAGCAGCTTAGGTTCGGTTCTGAACACTGAAGCTTTCTTT
abundance: many
j_gene: TRBJ1-1
d_gene: -
v_gene: TRBV11-2

CDR3aa: CSAREWQQETQYF
CDR3nt: TGCAGTGCTAGAGAGTGGCAGCAAGAGACCCAGTACTTC
abundance: many
j_gene: TRBJ2-5
d_gene: -
v_gene: TRBV20-1

CDR3aa: CSASSSGKVNIQYF
CDR3nt: TGCAGTGCTAGCAGTAGCGGGAAGGTTAACATTCAGTACTTC
abundance: -
j_gene: TRBJ2-4
d_gene: TRBD2
v_gene: TRBV20-1

CDR3aa: CASSPEGGKLQETQYF
CDR3nt: TGTGCCAGCAGTCCCGAAGGAGGAAAATTACAAGAGACCCAGTACTTC
abundance: many
j_gene: TRBJ2-5
d_gene: -
v_gene: TRBV2

CDR3aa: CASSRKAGEDYEQYF
CDR3nt: TGTGCCAGTAGTCGAAAGGCCGGGGAGGACTACGAGCAGTACTTC
abundance: many
j_gene: TRBJ2-7
d_gene: -
v_gene: TRBV19

CDR3aa: CASSSLAGAGGELFF
CDR3nt: TGTGCCAGCAGTTCTTTGGCAGGGGCCGGCGGGGAGCTGTTTTTT
abundance: many
j_gene: TRBJ2-2
d_gene: -
v_gene: TRBV6-5

CDR3aa: CASSLALVEKNTEAFF
CDR3nt: TGTGCCAGCAGTTTGGCTTTGGTAGAAAAGAACACTGAAGCTTTCTTT
abundance: many
j_gene: TRBJ1-1
d_gene: -
v_gene: TRBV28

CDR3aa: CASSYGAGWDQPQHF
CDR3nt: TGTGCCAGCAGTTACGGGGCAGGCTGGGATCAGCCCCAGCATTTT
abundance: many
j_gene: TRBJ1-5
d_gene: -
v_gene: TRBV6-2/TRBV6-3

CDR3aa: CASSYSLPRAKNIQYF
CDR3nt: TGTGCCAGCAGTTACTCCCTCCCTCGAGCCAAAAACATTCAGTACTTC
abundance: many
j_gene: TRBJ2-4
d_gene: -
v_gene: TRBV6-5

CDR3aa: CASSLDSRTGNTIYF
CDR3nt: TGTGCCAGCAGCTTAGACAGTCGAACTGGAAACACCATATATTTT
abundance: many
j_gene: TRBJ1-3
d_gene: -
v_gene: TRBV7-8

CDR3aa: CASSDGQTTEAFF
CDR3nt: TGTGCCAGCAGTGATGGGCAGACCACTGAAGCTTTCTTT
abundance: many
j_gene: TRBJ1-1
d_gene: -
v_gene: TRBV6-1

CDR3aa: CASSHAGGRGAFF
CDR3nt: TGCGCCAGCAGCCATGCGGGAGGGCGCGGGGCTTTCTTT
abundance: -
j_gene: TRBJ1-1
d_gene: -
v_gene: TRBV4-1

CDR3aa: CASSPTPGTRIGELFF
CDR3nt: TGTGCCAGCAGTCCGACCCCCGGGACAAGGATCGGGGAGCTGTTTTTT
abundance: many
j_gene: TRBJ2-2
d_gene: -
v_gene: TRBV12-3/TRBV12-4

CDR3aa: CASSLSWDPFSPLHF
CDR3nt: TGCGCCAGCAGCTTGAGTTGGGACCCTTTTTCACCCCTCCACTTT
abundance: many
j_gene: TRBJ1-6
d_gene: -
v_gene: TRBV5-1

CDR3aa: CASSGNRASPRELFF
CDR3nt: TGCGCCAGCAGCGGGAATCGGGCTAGCCCCCGGGAGCTGTTTTTT
abundance: -
j_gene: TRBJ2-2
d_gene: -
v_gene: TRBV5-1

CDR3aa: CASSPGEVQETQYF
CDR3nt: TGTGCCAGTAGTCCCGGGGAGGTACAAGAGACCCAGTACTTC
abundance: many
j_gene: TRBJ2-5
d_gene: -
v_gene: TRBV19

CDR3aa: CSASPGGRANVLTF
CDR3nt: TGCAGTGCTAGTCCGGGGGGAAGGGCCAACGTCCTGACTTTC
abundance: -
j_gene: TRBJ2-6
d_gene: TRBD2
v_gene: TRBV20-1

CDR3aa: CASSPGTGSSGANVLTF
CDR3nt: TGTGCCAGCAGCCCCGGGACAGGGAGCTCTGGGGCCAACGTCCTGACTTTC
abundance: -
j_gene: TRBJ2-6
d_gene: TRBD1
v_gene: TRBV6-1

CDR3aa: CASSYGQVGRSPLHF
CDR3nt: TGTGCCAGCAGTTACGGACAGGTGGGGAGGTCACCCCTCCACTTT
abundance: many
j_gene: TRBJ1-6
d_gene: TRBD1
v_gene: TRBV6-5

CDR3aa: CASSPELHQPQHF
CDR3nt: TGTGCCAGCAGCCCCGAACTCCATCAGCCCCAGCATTTT
abundance: -
j_gene: TRBJ1-5
d_gene: -
v_gene: TRBV6-2/TRBV6-3

CDR3aa: CSASLLVAETQYF
CDR3nt: TGCAGTGCTAGTTTGCTAGTCGCAGAGACCCAGTACTTC
abundance: many
j_gene: TRBJ2-5
d_gene: -
v_gene: TRBV20-1

CDR3aa: CASSIRTSKETQYF
CDR3nt: TGTGCCAGCAGCATCCGGACTAGCAAAGAGACCCAGTACTTC
abundance: -
j_gene: TRBJ2-5
d_gene: TRBD2
v_gene: TRBV7-8

CDR3aa: CASSDRSGDEQYF
CDR3nt: TGCGCCAGCAGTGACAGAAGCGGAGACGAGCAGTACTTC
abundance: many
j_gene: TRBJ2-7
d_gene: -
v_gene: TRBV10-1

CDR3aa: CSAGGKGSQPQHF
CDR3nt: TGCAGTGCTGGAGGAAAGGGGAGTCAGCCCCAGCATTTT
abundance: -
j_gene: TRBJ1-5
d_gene: -
v_gene: TRBV20-1

CDR3aa: CASSPPEGDEQYF
CDR3nt: TGTGCCAGCAGTCCCCCGGAGGGGGACGAGCAGTACTTC
abundance: -
j_gene: TRBJ2-7
d_gene: -
v_gene: TRBV28

CDR3aa: CASRASGGRGTQYF
CDR3nt: TGTGCCAGCAGGGCTAGCGGGGGTCGGGGGACCCAGTACTTC
abundance: -
j_gene: TRBJ2-5
d_gene: TRBD2
v_gene: TRBV11-3

CDR3aa: CASSFGQTFTDTQYF
CDR3nt: TGTGCCAGCAGTTTTGGGCAGACCTTCACAGATACGCAGTATTTT
abundance: many
j_gene: TRBJ2-3
d_gene: -
v_gene: TRBV12-3/TRBV12-4

CDR3aa: CASSFFGVASSYEQYF
CDR3nt: TGTGCCAGCAGTTTCTTCGGGGTAGCGAGCTCCTACGAGCAGTACTTC
abundance: many
j_gene: TRBJ2-7
d_gene: -
v_gene: TRBV28

CDR3aa: CSARRLAVSYEQYF
CDR3nt: TGCAGTGCTAGAAGGCTAGCGGTTTCCTACGAGCAGTACTTC
abundance: many
j_gene: TRBJ2-7
d_gene: TRBD2
v_gene: TRBV20-1

CDR3aa: CASSSGTGVSGNTIYF
CDR3nt: TGTGCCAGCAGTTCCGGGACAGGGGTTTCAGGAAACACCATATATTTT
abundance: -
j_gene: TRBJ1-3
d_gene: TRBD1
v_gene: TRBV28

CDR3aa: CASSLPRGDLLGYTF
CDR3nt: TGTGCCAGCAGTCTTCCCCGGGGGGACCTGCTGGGCTACACCTTC
abundance: many
j_gene: TRBJ1-2
d_gene: -
v_gene: TRBV28

CDR3aa: CASMGAGARQPQHF
CDR3nt: TGTGCCAGCATGGGGGCGGGGGCTCGGCAGCCCCAGCATTTT
abundance: few
j_gene: TRBJ1-5
d_gene: -
v_gene: TRBV6-1

CDR3aa: CSVGQGPLNTEAFF
CDR3nt: TGCAGCGTTGGGCAGGGCCCCTTGAACACTGAAGCTTTCTTT
abundance: many
j_gene: TRBJ1-1
d_gene: -
v_gene: TRBV29-1